One and the same sample provided the 10 T cell receptor beta chains below, sequenced in a study of blood T cell repertoires in COVID-19. Measured with immunoSEQ multiplex PCR; TCRdb has only the in-frame clones, and not every one. The table shows 95,000 to 110,000 clones, with 65% to 80% occurring only once. Sample: peripheral blood. These receptors all stem from a man in his 70s with acute or convalescent COVID-19.

This chain uses TRBV6-5 with TRBJ2-7; D unclear. The CDR3 covers 13 residues. Trimming removed 0 bases at V and 5 bases at J, with 8 bases between. The germline V gene encodes CDR1 MNHEY and CDR2 SVGAGI. The CDR3 region is CASSYSLRHEQYF. For the CDR3, the DNA is TGTGCCAGCAGTTACTCTCTGAGGCACGAGCAGTACTTC.

The chain combines TRBV11-2 with TRBJ1-5, with D hard to call. Germline V gene lookup returns CDR1 SGHAT and CDR2 FQNNGV. The CDR3 length is 13 residues. With 5 bases removed from V and 6 bases from J, the gap between germline ends came to 11 bases. The DNA of the CDR3 is TGTGCCAGCAGCGCTGAGGCGGGTCAGCCCCAGCATTTT. This translates into CASSAEAGQPQHF.

The rearrangement joins TRBV19 to TRBJ1-5; 7 bases agree with TRBD1. In germline, CDR1 is LNHDA, CDR2 SQIVND (reference sequence). Germline trimming cut 2 bases from V and 6 bases from J; bases unmatched to any gene: 7. The CDR3 loop spans 15 amino acids. The CDR3 sequence: CASSITTGFLQPQHF. CDR3 sequence (DNA): TGTGCCAGTAGTATAACGACAGGGTTCCTTCAGCCCCAGCATTTT.

The chain employs TRBV5-1 and TRBJ2-1, with a weak D call TRBD2 (6 bases). Germline CDR1 reads SGHRS; CDR2 reads YFSETQ. This CDR3 contains 14 residues. Trimming stripped 3 bases from V and 6 bases from J, with 13 bases between. CDR3 DNA sequence: TGCGCCAGCAGCTGGGGCCGGGGAGGCAATGAGCAGTTCTTC. Protein: CASSWGRGGNEQFF.

The V gene is TRBV7-8, the J gene TRBJ2-7; D may be TRBD1 (6 bases). V lost 5 bases and J 3 bases, leaving 11 bases between the germline ends. Germline-derived CDR1 and CDR2 are SGHVS and FQNEAQ. CDR3 length equals 13 residues. DNA for the CDR3: TGTGCCAGCAGCCCAACAGGGAGCTACGAGCAGTACTTC. It translates to CASSPTGSYEQYF. The full variable domain, completed using reference TRBV7-8 and TRBJ2-7, is GAGVSQSPRYKVAKRGQDVALRCDPISGHVSLFWYQQALGQGPEFLTYFQNEAQLDKSGLPSDRFFAERPEGSVSTLKIQRTQQEDSAVYLCASSPTGSYEQYFGPGTRLTVT.

The V and J genes are TRBV18 and TRBJ1-1; D possibly corresponds to TRBD1 (6 bases). This CDR3 comprises 14 residues. The V gene lost 3 bases and the J gene lost 6 bases, with 14 bases spanning the gap. Looked up from germline, CDR1 is KGHSH and CDR2 is LQKENI. DNA for the CDR3: TGTGCCAGCTCACCCCCTTGGGGGCGCTCTGAAGCTTTCTTT. It is translated as CASSPPWGRSEAFF.

The V call is TRBV2, the J call TRBJ1-1, with unresolved D. The CDR3 is made up of 13 amino acids. Germline values: CDR1 SNHLY, CDR2 FYNNEI. Between the trimmed V and J ends, which lost 5 bases and 1 base, there was a span of 8 bases. The DNA of the CDR3 is TGTGCCAGCAGTCTGAACACGAACACTGAAGCTTTCTTT. Its translation: CASSLNTNTEAFF.

The chain links TRBV5-1 to TRBJ2-5; 12 nucleotides match TRBD1. The CDR3 covers 15 residues. The junction had 8 bases not matched to a gene; V was cut back by 4 bases and J by 7 bases. CDR1 and CDR2 (germline): SGHRS, YFSETQ. The CDR3 DNA follows: TGCGCCAGCAGCCTCCAGGGACAGGGGGCCGGGACCCAGTACTTC. This codes for CASSLQGQGAGTQYF.

This clone was seen only a few times. The chain has TRBV9 and TRBJ1-4; 7 bases fit TRBD1. In germline, CDR1 is SGDLS, CDR2 YYNGEE. V lost 0 bases to trimming and J lost 8 bases; unmatched junction nucleotides: 13. The CDR3 contains 17 residues. Written as DNA, the CDR3 is TGTGCCAGCAGCGTAGGCCCTCTGGGCGCAGGGGGGGAAAAACTGTTTTTT. Translation: CASSVGPLGAGGEKLFF.

The chain combines TRBV7-9 with TRBJ1-5; D gene ambiguous. Trimming shortened V by 1 base and J by 0 bases, and 7 bases separated the two germline ends. CDR3 size: 15 residues. Germline lookup yields CDR1 SEHNR and CDR2 FQNEAQ (reference sequence). CDR3 bases: TGTGCCAGCAGCTTAGACCAGTATAGCAATCAGCCCCAGCATTTT. Translation: CASSLDQYSNQPQHF.